This is a list of T cell receptor beta chains from one sample in a study of blood T cell repertoires in COVID-19. TCRdb's copy holds only in-frame clones and misses some; the assay was immunoSEQ multiplex PCR. The data show approximately 330,000 clones, approximately 90% seen once. The sequenced sample was peripheral blood. The receptor source for this set is a man aged 25 to 45 with COVID-19, enrolled during active disease. Each CDR3 is given with its conserved first and last residue. Fields, in order: clone size, J gene, D gene, V gene, CDR3 protein, CDR3 DNA. D genes are given only for firm matches. Expanded clones get a size class; other rows say once, few or many, or leave the size out.

clone_size: .
j_call: TRBJ2-3
d_call: .
v_call: TRBV13
cdr3_aa: CASSSSGDTQYF
cdr3_nt: TGTGCCAGCAGCTCCTCCGGGGATACGCAGTATTTT

clone_size: .
j_call: TRBJ1-3
d_call: .
v_call: TRBV9
cdr3_aa: CASSPRLEQWGNTIYF
cdr3_nt: TGTGCCAGCAGCCCCCGTTTGGAACAGTGGGGAAACACCATATATTTT

clone_size: .
j_call: TRBJ2-2
d_call: .
v_call: TRBV2
cdr3_aa: CASTPVGVSTGELFF
cdr3_nt: TGTGCCAGCACCCCAGTAGGGGTCTCCACCGGGGAGCTGTTTTTT

clone_size: .
j_call: TRBJ1-1
d_call: TRBD1
v_call: TRBV7-2
cdr3_aa: CASSEQGAGVTEAFF
cdr3_nt: TGTGCCAGCAGCGAGCAGGGGGCGGGCGTGACTGAAGCTTTCTTT

clone_size: .
j_call: TRBJ2-7
d_call: TRBD1
v_call: TRBV9
cdr3_aa: CASSDRVGYEQYF
cdr3_nt: TGTGCCAGCAGTGACAGGGTGGGCTACGAGCAGTACTTC

clone_size: .
j_call: TRBJ1-5
d_call: TRBD1
v_call: TRBV30
cdr3_aa: CAWSGNRGGNQPQHF
cdr3_nt: TGTGCCTGGAGTGGAAACAGGGGCGGCAATCAGCCCCAGCATTTT

clone_size: .
j_call: TRBJ2-1
d_call: .
v_call: TRBV6-5
cdr3_aa: CASSTQDTNNEQFF
cdr3_nt: TGTGCCAGCAGTACCCAGGACACTAACAATGAGCAGTTCTTC

clone_size: .
j_call: TRBJ2-1
d_call: TRBD2
v_call: TRBV3-1/TRBV3-2
cdr3_aa: CASSRLAGGLYNEQFF
cdr3_nt: TGTGCCAGCAGCCGATTAGCGGGGGGGCTCTACAATGAGCAGTTCTTC

clone_size: .
j_call: TRBJ1-2
d_call: TRBD1
v_call: TRBV7-9
cdr3_aa: CASSGTGRGGYTF
cdr3_nt: TGTGCCAGCAGCGGGACAGGGCGAGGCGGCTACACCTTC

clone_size: .
j_call: TRBJ2-7
d_call: .
v_call: TRBV15
cdr3_aa: CATSRGGSYEQYF
cdr3_nt: TGTGCCACCAGCAGAGGAGGGTCCTACGAGCAGTACTTC

clone_size: .
j_call: TRBJ2-1
d_call: TRBD1
v_call: TRBV5-3
cdr3_aa: CARSSTRQGTSYNEQFF
cdr3_nt: TGTGCCAGAAGCTCGACGCGACAGGGGACCTCCTACAATGAGCAGTTCTTC

clone_size: .
j_call: TRBJ1-1
d_call: .
v_call: TRBV15
cdr3_aa: CATSNGGVWGTEAFF
cdr3_nt: TGTGCCACCAGCAACGGGGGGGTATGGGGCACTGAAGCTTTCTTT

clone_size: .
j_call: TRBJ2-1
d_call: .
v_call: TRBV27
cdr3_aa: CASQREPYNEQFF
cdr3_nt: TGTGCCAGTCAAAGGGAGCCTTACAATGAGCAGTTCTTC

clone_size: .
j_call: TRBJ2-2
d_call: .
v_call: TRBV27
cdr3_aa: CASSPSRPDTGELFF
cdr3_nt: TGTGCCAGCAGTCCATCCCGCCCGGACACCGGGGAGCTGTTTTTT

clone_size: .
j_call: TRBJ2-5
d_call: TRBD1
v_call: TRBV9
cdr3_aa: CASSTTWDRQETQYF
cdr3_nt: TGTGCCAGCAGCACGACGTGGGACAGGCAAGAGACCCAGTACTTC

clone_size: .
j_call: TRBJ1-6
d_call: TRBD1
v_call: TRBV4-1
cdr3_aa: CASSQGDRGGSPLHF
cdr3_nt: TGCGCCAGCAGCCAAGGGGACAGGGGAGGTTCACCCCTCCACTTT

clone_size: once
j_call: TRBJ1-1
d_call: .
v_call: TRBV2
cdr3_aa: CASGVMGEGFSMNTEAFF
cdr3_nt: TGTGCCAGCGGGGTTATGGGGGAGGGTTTTTCTATGAACACTGAAGCTTTCTTT

clone_size: .
j_call: TRBJ1-1
d_call: .
v_call: TRBV10-3
cdr3_aa: CAISEFGGLNTEAFF
cdr3_nt: TGTGCCATCAGTGAGTTCGGGGGGTTGAACACTGAAGCTTTCTTT

clone_size: .
j_call: TRBJ1-5
d_call: TRBD1
v_call: TRBV28
cdr3_aa: CASSSQGQGNQPQHF
cdr3_nt: TGTGCCAGCAGTTCCCAGGGACAGGGAAATCAGCCCCAGCATTTT

clone_size: .
j_call: TRBJ2-3
d_call: .
v_call: TRBV7-2
cdr3_aa: CASSNRPDTQYF
cdr3_nt: TGTGCCAGCAGCAACAGGCCAGATACGCAGTATTTT

clone_size: .
j_call: TRBJ1-2
d_call: TRBD1
v_call: TRBV4-3
cdr3_aa: CASSRGGDRAKYTF
cdr3_nt: TGCGCCAGCAGCCGAGGGGGCGACAGGGCGAAATACACCTTC

clone_size: .
j_call: TRBJ1-4
d_call: .
v_call: TRBV9
cdr3_aa: CASSVERDEKLFF
cdr3_nt: TGTGCCAGCAGCGTAGAGCGGGATGAAAAACTGTTTTTT

clone_size: .
j_call: TRBJ1-2
d_call: TRBD1
v_call: TRBV24-1
cdr3_aa: CATSERDRQQGYTF
cdr3_nt: TGTGCCACCAGTGAACGGGACAGGCAACAGGGCTACACCTTC

clone_size: few
j_call: TRBJ1-2
d_call: TRBD1
v_call: TRBV18
cdr3_aa: CASSPLGTGDYGYTF
cdr3_nt: TGTGCCAGCTCACCACTCGGTACAGGGGACTATGGCTACACCTTC

clone_size: .
j_call: TRBJ1-1
d_call: .
v_call: TRBV10-3
cdr3_aa: CAISGQSNTEAFF
cdr3_nt: TGTGCCATCAGTGGGCAGTCGAACACTGAAGCTTTCTTT

clone_size: .
j_call: TRBJ2-3
d_call: .
v_call: TRBV19
cdr3_aa: CASNPVAAGVADTQYF
cdr3_nt: TGTGCCTCAAACCCCGTGGCGGCCGGGGTGGCAGATACGCAGTATTTT

clone_size: .
j_call: TRBJ2-3
d_call: TRBD2
v_call: TRBV28
cdr3_aa: CASSSGIDTQYF
cdr3_nt: TGTGCCAGTTCTAGCGGAATAGATACGCAGTATTTT

clone_size: .
j_call: TRBJ1-5
d_call: .
v_call: TRBV5-4
cdr3_aa: CASSFGGAQGRNQPQHF
cdr3_nt: TGTGCCAGCAGCTTCGGCGGGGCCCAAGGGCGCAATCAGCCCCAGCATTTT

clone_size: .
j_call: TRBJ2-5
d_call: .
v_call: TRBV7-8
cdr3_aa: CASSLSRERNQETQYF
cdr3_nt: TGTGCCAGCAGCTTATCAAGGGAGAGGAACCAAGAGACCCAGTACTTC